The sequence of this TCR beta chain was determined in a study of Ad26.COV2.S vaccination and SARS-CoV-2 variants. Findings and caveats of the study: Responses of T cells in total may have been underestimated by the TCR breadth and depth analyses.

Noted treatment: some 20 received Ad26.COV2.S at low or high dose, single or two shots; about five received placebo; per-sample allocation not given. The samples date from day 63 after the first vaccine or placebo injection. This clone was picked up one time. What it binds is unknown. Measured with immunoSEQ multiplex PCR; TCRdb has only the in-frame clones, and not every one. The sample lists around 500,000 clones, about nine tenths occurring once. CDR1 and CDR2 (germline): MNHNY, SVGAGI (reference sequence). V was clipped by 8 bases and J by 2 bases, with 14 bases between them. The CDR3 loop spans 14 amino acids.

The sample consisted of peripheral blood, taken in a trial of Ad26.COV2.S vaccine versus placebo. The receptor's source is a person between 18 and 60 years old who received the Ad26.COV2.S COVID-19 vaccine or a placebo. The chain recombines TRBV6-6 with TRBJ2-3, with D possibly matching TRBD1 (6 bases). Here the CDR3 reads CASRTEPTTDTQYF. CDR3 DNA: TGTGCCAGCCGGACAGAACCAACCACAGATACGCAGTATTTT.